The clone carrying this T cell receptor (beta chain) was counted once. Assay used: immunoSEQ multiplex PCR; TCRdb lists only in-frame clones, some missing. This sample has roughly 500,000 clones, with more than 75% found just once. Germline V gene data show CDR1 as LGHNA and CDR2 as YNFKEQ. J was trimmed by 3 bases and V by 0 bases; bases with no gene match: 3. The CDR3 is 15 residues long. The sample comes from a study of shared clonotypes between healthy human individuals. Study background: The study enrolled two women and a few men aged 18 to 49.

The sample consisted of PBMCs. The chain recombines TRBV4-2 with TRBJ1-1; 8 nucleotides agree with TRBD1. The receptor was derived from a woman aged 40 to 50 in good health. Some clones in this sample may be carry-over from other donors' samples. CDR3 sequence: CASSQDRQGYTEAFF. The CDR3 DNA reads TGTGCCAGCAGCCAAGATCGACAGGGGTACACTGAAGCTTTCTTT.